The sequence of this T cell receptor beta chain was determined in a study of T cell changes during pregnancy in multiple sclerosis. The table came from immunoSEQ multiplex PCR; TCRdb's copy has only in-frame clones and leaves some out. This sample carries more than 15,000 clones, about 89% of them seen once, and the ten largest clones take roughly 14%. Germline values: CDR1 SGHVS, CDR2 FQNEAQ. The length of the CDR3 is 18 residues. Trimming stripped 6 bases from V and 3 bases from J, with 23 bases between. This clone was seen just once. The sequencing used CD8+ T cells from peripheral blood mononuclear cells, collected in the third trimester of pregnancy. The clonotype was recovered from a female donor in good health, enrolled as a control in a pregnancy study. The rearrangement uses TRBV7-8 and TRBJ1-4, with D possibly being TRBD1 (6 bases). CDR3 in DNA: TGTGCCAGCAGATCCGGGACATACAACCTACCAGCTAATGAAAAACTGTTTTTT. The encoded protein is CASRSGTYNLPANEKLFF.